This note documents a single TCR beta chain sequence. These data originate in a study of control samples from healthy donors and cancer patients. Clones were sequenced by immunoSEQ multiplex PCR, and TCRdb holds only the in-frame ones, with some missing. The sample has tens of thousands of clones; roughly nine tenths are singletons. The sequence derives from a woman between 65 and 79 years old in good health. Input material: blood.

For the CDR3, the DNA is TGTGCCAGTAGTCCAATCGACAGCGTACCGAACACTGAAGCTTTCTTT. Its protein is CASSPIDSVPNTEAFF. J is TRBJ1-1 and V is TRBV19; TRBD1 is a possible D gene (5 bases). Germline CDR1 and CDR2: LNHDA and SQIVND (reference sequence). The V end lost 5 bases, the J end lost 1 base, and 17 bases lay between the germline ends. The CDR3 is 16 amino acids.